This is a list of T cell receptor beta chains from one sample in a study of cytomegalovirus exposure and HLA in healthy donors. Generated by immunoSEQ multiplex PCR, the TCRdb table keeps only in-frame clones and is missing some. The data hold around 35,000 clones, with around 74% observed a single time. Sequenced sample: PBMCs. The origin of the receptors is a man aged 25-40 years in good health and CMV-seronegative. The CDR3 runs from the conserved cysteine through the conserved F or W. D genes are given only for firm matches. Only part of the rows carry a size: once, few, many, or a class if the clone is expanded.

J gene: TRBJ2-5
clone size: .
V gene: TRBV7-9
D gene: TRBD2
CDR3 protein: CASSPPTSGGPTQYF
CDR3 DNA: TGTGCCAGCAGCCCCCCGACTAGCGGGGGGCCGACCCAGTACTTC

J gene: TRBJ2-3
clone size: medium-sized
V gene: TRBV6-1
D gene: TRBD2
CDR3 protein: CASSRQAGGTDTQYF
CDR3 DNA: TGTGCCAGCAGCCGACAAGCGGGGGGCACAGATACGCAGTATTTT

J gene: TRBJ2-1
clone size: .
V gene: TRBV4-1
D gene: TRBD2
CDR3 protein: CASSLSDAGGHYNEQFF
CDR3 DNA: TGCGCCAGCAGCCTAAGCGATGCGGGAGGGCACTACAATGAGCAGTTCTTC

J gene: TRBJ2-2
clone size: .
V gene: TRBV5-8
D gene: TRBD1
CDR3 protein: CASSGTGANTGELFF
CDR3 DNA: TGTGCCAGTTCCGGGACAGGGGCGAACACCGGGGAGCTGTTTTTT

J gene: TRBJ1-1
clone size: .
V gene: TRBV6-6
D gene: .
CDR3 protein: CAHRECYTEAFF
CDR3 DNA: TGTGCACACAGGGAGTGTTACACTGAAGCTTTCTTT

J gene: TRBJ2-7
clone size: few
V gene: TRBV4-1
D gene: .
CDR3 protein: CASSQDIWARSNEQYF
CDR3 DNA: TGCGCCAGCAGCCAAGATATATGGGCCCGATCGAACGAGCAGTACTTC

J gene: TRBJ1-5
clone size: few
V gene: TRBV7-8
D gene: TRBD1
CDR3 protein: CASSRGQVNQPQHF
CDR3 DNA: TGTGCCAGCAGCCGCGGACAGGTCAATCAGCCCCAGCATTTT

J gene: TRBJ1-2
clone size: .
V gene: TRBV6-1
D gene: .
CDR3 protein: CANRQNYGYTF
CDR3 DNA: TGTGCCAACAGACAAAACTATGGCTACACCTTC

J gene: TRBJ1-2
clone size: .
V gene: TRBV4-2
D gene: TRBD1
CDR3 protein: CASSQEPGGAGGYTF
CDR3 DNA: TGTGCCAGCAGCCAAGAACCAGGGGGCGCAGGTGGCTACACCTTC

J gene: TRBJ2-5
clone size: .
V gene: TRBV5-1
D gene: TRBD2
CDR3 protein: CASSFGLAAQETQYF
CDR3 DNA: TGCGCCAGCAGCTTCGGACTAGCAGCCCAAGAGACCCAGTACTTC

J gene: TRBJ2-5
clone size: .
V gene: TRBV7-9
D gene: TRBD2
CDR3 protein: CASSRGGIQETQYF
CDR3 DNA: TGTGCCAGCAGCCGGGGAGGGATCCAAGAGACCCAGTACTTC

J gene: TRBJ2-7
clone size: .
V gene: TRBV21-1
D gene: .
CDR3 protein: CASSKQGSYEQYF
CDR3 DNA: TGTGCCAGCAGCAAGCAGGGCTCCTACGAGCAGTACTTC

J gene: TRBJ1-2
clone size: .
V gene: TRBV5-1
D gene: .
CDR3 protein: CASSLAVEASGYTF
CDR3 DNA: TGCGCCAGCAGCTTGGCCGTTGAGGCGTCTGGCTACACCTTC

J gene: TRBJ2-3
clone size: few
V gene: TRBV11-1
D gene: TRBD2
CDR3 protein: CASSHTSGGPDTQYF
CDR3 DNA: TGTGCCAGCAGCCACACTAGCGGGGGGCCAGATACGCAGTATTTT

J gene: TRBJ2-7
clone size: once
V gene: TRBV21-1
D gene: .
CDR3 protein: CASRTGTSGGHEQYF
CDR3 DNA: TGTGCCAGCAGGACCGGGACTAGCGGGGGTCACGAGCAGTACTTC

J gene: TRBJ2-7
clone size: .
V gene: TRBV6-6
D gene: TRBD2
CDR3 protein: CASRRSFGAGEGEQYF
CDR3 DNA: TGTGCCAGCAGACGTAGCTTCGGGGCGGGAGAGGGAGAGCAGTACTTC

J gene: TRBJ1-1
clone size: few
V gene: TRBV9
D gene: .
CDR3 protein: CASSPRGNQNTEAFF
CDR3 DNA: TGTGCCAGCAGCCCACGGGGGAACCAGAACACTGAAGCTTTCTTT

J gene: TRBJ2-7
clone size: .
V gene: TRBV20-1
D gene: .
CDR3 protein: CSASYLGEQYF
CDR3 DNA: TGCAGTGCTAGCTATCTAGGCGAGCAGTACTTC

J gene: TRBJ2-2
clone size: .
V gene: TRBV4-2
D gene: TRBD2
CDR3 protein: CASSQDLASGSGELFF
CDR3 DNA: TGTGCCAGCAGCCAAGATCTGGCTAGCGGGAGTGGGGAGCTGTTTTTT

J gene: TRBJ2-1
clone size: .
V gene: TRBV19
D gene: TRBD2
CDR3 protein: CASSTRTSGGSKLNEQFF
CDR3 DNA: TGTGCCAGTAGTACCCGGACTAGCGGGGGCTCGAAGCTCAATGAGCAGTTCTTC

J gene: TRBJ1-4
clone size: .
V gene: TRBV7-9
D gene: .
CDR3 protein: CASSLVSGVNEKLFF
CDR3 DNA: TGTGCCAGCAGCTTAGTTTCAGGGGTCAATGAAAAACTGTTTTTT

J gene: TRBJ2-3
clone size: .
V gene: TRBV7-6
D gene: .
CDR3 protein: CASSSTGHLSTDTQYF
CDR3 DNA: TGTGCCAGCAGCTCGACTGGACACCTTAGCACAGATACGCAGTATTTT

J gene: TRBJ1-2
clone size: .
V gene: TRBV6-5
D gene: .
CDR3 protein: CASSARSHSLEGYTF
CDR3 DNA: TGTGCCAGCAGCGCCCGCAGTCATTCGCTGGAGGGCTACACCTTC

J gene: TRBJ1-2
clone size: .
V gene: TRBV5-5
D gene: .
CDR3 protein: CASSTGGTYGYTF
CDR3 DNA: TGTGCCAGCAGCACAGGCGGGACCTATGGCTACACCTTC

J gene: TRBJ2-2
clone size: few
V gene: TRBV7-3
D gene: TRBD2
CDR3 protein: CASSLGLVSGELFF
CDR3 DNA: TGTGCCAGCAGCTTAGGACTAGTCAGCGGGGAGCTGTTTTTT

J gene: TRBJ1-2
clone size: once
V gene: TRBV5-6
D gene: .
CDR3 protein: CASSPVGGGYTF
CDR3 DNA: TGTGCCAGCAGCCCGGTCGGGGGTGGCTACACCTTC

J gene: TRBJ1-3
clone size: .
V gene: TRBV18
D gene: .
CDR3 protein: CASSTATLSGNTIYF
CDR3 DNA: TGTGCCAGCTCGACTGCTACACTCTCTGGAAACACCATATATTTT

J gene: TRBJ1-2
clone size: .
V gene: TRBV2
D gene: .
CDR3 protein: CASSHGGGNDGYTF
CDR3 DNA: TGTGCCAGCAGTCACGGGGGGGGAAATGATGGCTACACCTTC

J gene: TRBJ2-3
clone size: .
V gene: TRBV5-1
D gene: TRBD2
CDR3 protein: CASSLASGATDTQYF
CDR3 DNA: TGCGCCAGCAGCTTGGCTAGCGGGGCCACAGATACGCAGTATTTT